Here is one T cell receptor beta chain with its context. The sample comes from a study of blood T cell repertoires in COVID-19. Study-level information: Sources were T cells, B-cell-depleted T cells, or PBMCs; the material itself was cDNA or gDNA.

In the study's own analysis: Amplification of reference gene primers was used by the study to estimate nucleated cell counts. Some clones are missing from TCRdb's copy, which holds only in-frame ones; the method was immunoSEQ multiplex PCR. The V and J calls and the clone size are those of that table, but D and trimming were determined from the DNA. The sample yields about 190,000 clones, 75% to 90% seen once. Germline CDR1 reads WSHSY; CDR2 reads SAAADI. This CDR3 is 16 amino acids long. V was pared by 6 bases and J by 7 bases, with 25 bases between. The sequence was collected from a man under 40 with acute or convalescent COVID-19. Sequencing was done on a sample of peripheral blood. The chain employs TRBV10-2 and TRBJ2-7; D might be TRBD2 (5 bases). The CDR3: CASREGISSGKTEQYF. In DNA, the CDR3 is TGCGCCAGCAGGGAAGGAATAAGCAGCGGAAAAACGGAGCAGTACTTC.